The clone carrying this T cell receptor (beta chain) was observed a handful of times. The sample is drawn from a study of blood T cells in healthy people across ages. Around 10 milliliters of peripheral blood were drawn from each donor. Germline CDR1 is SGHRS and CDR2 is YFSETQ. The CDR3 sequence is 14 residues long. J was trimmed by 4 bases and V by 8 bases; bases with no gene match: 6. The use of a sample-barcoded 5' primer and a J-beta primer mix characterized a second PCR of about 7 to 12 cycles. TCRdb reanalysed the 5' RACE reads using MiXCR and keeps one entry per CDR3 protein. Of around 800,000 distinct CDR3 sequences listed, 20% to 30% are singletons. These data were also filed under a second study, of T cells of mothers and their children.

The clonotype was recovered from a boy aged 5-17 years in good health. This chain connects TRBV5-1 to TRBJ2-5, with 12 bases lining up with TRBD2. Sequenced input: blood. CDR3 nucleotide sequence: TGCGCCAGTCAGACGACTAGCGGGGGAGAGACCCAGTACTTC. Protein sequence: CASQTTSGGETQYF. The full variable domain, its missing parts supplied by reference TRBV5-1 and TRBJ2-5, is KAGVTQTPRYLIKTRGQQVTLSCSPISGHRSVSWYQQTPGQGLQFLFEYFSETQRNKGNFPGRFSGRQFSNSRSEMNVSTLELGDSALYLCASQTTSGGETQYFGPGTRLLVL.